This T cell receptor (beta chain) was profiled in a study of blood T cell repertoires in COVID-19 (dated by TCRdb to about 2020). Broadly, across the study: Samples from collaborators originated in the United States, Italy and Spain and spanned both the acute and convalescent phases of COVID-19. The repertoires were released in a freely available public database meant as a resource for research on the immune response to SARS-CoV-2. Sample metadata almost always included a de-identified subject ID, COVID-19 status, age in years and sex. Subjects who had been exposed to COVID-19, were actively infected with it, or had recovered from it provided the deeply sampled blood TCRbeta repertoires that made up the dataset. Where HLA class I and class II types were available, the types were taken from metadata supplied by the sample provider, not from assay-based typing. The material from the prospective study consisted of cDNA or gDNA derived from T cells, B-cell-depleted T cells, or PBMCs. Samples came from the ongoing ImmuneRACE study (first 160 participants) plus 1,254 subjects from 6 global collaborators. General findings and caveats noted by the study authors: The quantity of clinical and demographic metadata differed by source and by participant and was supplied without curation.

The collaborating institutions used their own protocols to collect whole blood in K2EDTA tubes. Collaborator samples were shipped for TCRbeta analysis as frozen whole blood, isolated PBMCs, or DNA extracted from either sample type. V lost 2 bases and J lost 3 bases, and the count of bases not matched to a germline gene is 9. Including cysteine and phenylalanine, the CDR3 has 16 amino acids. The entry retains the CDR3 DNA only, 48 bases that are in frame from base 1. CDR1 and CDR2, looked up from the germline V gene, are SGHDN and FVKESK. The immunoSEQ Assay, a bias-controlled multiplex PCR, was used to amplify TCRbeta CDR3 regions from genomic DNA. The paper's processing steps were these. Nucleated cell counts per sample were estimated from amplification of reference gene primers within the assay. To quantify the absolute abundance of each unique TCRbeta CDR3 rearrangement, sequence reads were collapsed and filtered. For each sample, productive Simpson clonality was calculated as the square root of Simpson's diversity index over productive rearrangements. The table was pulled from immuneACCESS by TCRdb, which kept in-frame rearrangements only. Such tables lose some clones; where checked, under half of the loss comes from unresolved V genes, and the rest has no known cause. The V and J calls and clone size were taken over from that table, and D and trimming were inferred from the DNA. The sample profile shows around 69,000 clones; about four fifths of them were found once. The ten largest account for 20% to 25% of the sample.

This clone was picked up one time. The antigen it binds to is not known. One base away there is no much larger clone; base qualities are not given. This sequence was found in a woman between 70 and 85 years old with acute or convalescent COVID-19. Sequencing was carried out using peripheral blood. The chain was built from TRBV14 and TRBJ2-7; 8 central nucleotides agree with TRBD2. The DNA is as follows: TGTGCCAGCAGCCAATTAGGAGCGGGAGAGGGCTACGAGCAGTACTTC. Translated, it gives CASSQLGAGEGYEQYF.